The sequence of this T cell receptor (beta chain) was determined in a study of cytomegalovirus exposure and HLA in healthy donors. This clone was detected only a few times. The study ran its PCR with 60 Vbeta and 13 Jbeta primers. Assay: immunoSEQ multiplex PCR; the TCRdb copy retains only in-frame clones and omits some. The repertoire holds about 140,000 clones, with roughly 72% as singletons. The CDR3 extends over 14 amino acids. CDR1 is SGHTA and CDR2 is FQGTGA in the germline V gene. Trimming removed 2 bases at V and 5 bases at J, with 10 bases between. The source material was PBMCs. The J gene is TRBJ2-1, the V gene TRBV7-3; D is unclear. The sequence was obtained from a man aged 35-49 years in good health and CMV-seronegative. CDR3 in DNA: TGTGCCAGCAGCTTAGCAAGCCGGGACAATGAGCAGTTCTTC. It translates to CASSLASRDNEQFF.